A selection of T cell receptor beta chains follows, all from one sample in a study of beta chain features in type 1 diabetes. Libraries were prepared by immunoSEQ multiplex PCR; TCRdb keeps only in-frame clonotypes and omits some of them. The sample shows around 250,000 clones, 27% of them seen only once. Material for sequencing was central memory CD4+ T cells from blood. Receptor source: a man aged 25 to 40 in good health. CDR3s include the opening cysteine and the closing phenylalanine or tryptophan.

V | CDR3
TRBV27 | CASQPTGLNSPLHF
TRBV5-4 | CASSLAVSSYNEQFF
TRBV29-1 | CSVEANMNTEAFF
TRBV9 | CASSPHTGELFF
TRBV11-2 | CASSYGEGGMNTEAFF
TRBV9 | CASSVAGGPHNEQFF
TRBV10-2 | CASSGGQMNTEAFF
TRBV11-2 | CASSSPSGGGSNEQFF
TRBV29-1 | CSATGTSFYNEQFF
TRBV16 | CASSQLGPNTEAFF
TRBV7-9 | CASSRSTGNTIYF
TRBV4-2 | CASSQGDRDNEQFF
TRBV7-9 | CASSLSGGVRETQYF
TRBV5-1 | CASSLRGSGDEKLFF
TRBV2 | CASKENIHTDTQYF
TRBV29-1 | CSVVGQTYEQYF
TRBV29-1 | CSVGGGSYNEQFF
TRBV29-1 | CSVSRDRDHEQYF
TRBV5-6 | CASRRGKAIQYF
TRBV28 | CASTSLRTGTNEQYF
TRBV7-2 | CASSPGQSNEKLFF
TRBV7-6 | CASSLELAPGELFF
TRBV6-5 | CASSYSANKNTEAFF
TRBV5-6 | CASSLEGFSTDTQYF
TRBV7-2 | CASSLDFSGKNYEQYF
TRBV5-6 | CASSTGASSYEQYF
TRBV18 | CASSPSLNEQFF
TRBV7-6 | CASSAMLGEQYF
TRBV29-1 | CSVAVGTPQQYF